What follows is one T cell receptor (beta chain) and its context. This CDR3 has 11 amino acids. Germline values: CDR1 SQVTM, CDR2 ANQGSEA. V gave up 4 bases and J gave up 2 bases, with 6 bases separating them. Data came from immunoSEQ multiplex PCR; TCRdb stores just in-frame clones and leaves some out. Of about 80,000 clones listed, 84% are singletons. The data were taken from a study of OX40 agonist ivuxolimab in advanced cancers. The sample was CD4+ or CD8+ T cells sorted from blood, taken in a trial of the OX40 agonist ivuxolimab. This clonotype was sampled from an adult with an advanced solid tumor such as melanoma, head and neck, liver or kidney cancer. The chain joins TRBV29-1 to TRBJ2-7; D gene unclear. In nucleotides, the CDR3 is TGCAGCGTTGGGGCAACCTACGAGCAGTACTTC. It translates to CSVGATYEQYF.